The sample holds many counts of the clone carrying this TCR beta chain. The antigen is not known. This CDR3 has 14 residues. Trimming at V came to 2 bases and at J to 3 bases, leaving 3 bases not matched to a gene. CDR1 is SEHNR and CDR2 is FQNEAQ in the germline V gene (reference sequence). Libraries of TCR beta came from iRepertoire HTBI primers plus Arm-PCR of CDR3 regions. In TCRdb, the multiplex PCR reads were re-called with MiXCR into one record per CDR3 protein. The sample includes hundreds of thousands of distinct CDR3 sequences, 15% to 20% of them seen just once. The entry originates in a study of regulatory T cells in long-lasting Graves disease. The study's findings and limits: Reduced TCR diversity was observed in persistent Graves' patients versus newly diagnosed patients. Thyroid tissue was not studied; only peripheral blood was. Persistent disease showed a preference for TRBV28, TRBJ1-2 and TRBJ2-5.

Regarding time point: newly diagnosed GD, antithyroid drugs for less than 3 months. RNA extracted from PBMCs served as the sequencing template. It was by American Thyroid Association guidelines that Graves' disease was diagnosed. This sample was also put to use in a study of T cells in Graves' hyperthyroidism and ophthalmopathy.

The source is a woman aged 30 to 39 with Graves disease. The rearrangement joins TRBV7-9 to TRBJ2-7; 8 nucleotides line up with TRBD1. The sequenced sample was peripheral blood mononuclear cells (PBMCs), obtained at new diagnosis, from a patient treated with antithyroid drugs. CDR3 amino acids: CASSLSGQGYEQYF. CDR3 coding DNA: TGTGCCAGCAGCTTATCTGGACAGGGCTACGAGCAGTACTTC. Full variable domain (missing parts from reference TRBV7-9 and TRBJ2-7): DTGVSQNPRHKITKRGQNVTFRCDPISEHNRLYWYRQTLGQGPEFLTYFQNEAQLEKSRLLSDRFSAERPKGSFSTLEIQRTEQGDSAMYLCASSLSGQGYEQYFGPGTRLTVT.